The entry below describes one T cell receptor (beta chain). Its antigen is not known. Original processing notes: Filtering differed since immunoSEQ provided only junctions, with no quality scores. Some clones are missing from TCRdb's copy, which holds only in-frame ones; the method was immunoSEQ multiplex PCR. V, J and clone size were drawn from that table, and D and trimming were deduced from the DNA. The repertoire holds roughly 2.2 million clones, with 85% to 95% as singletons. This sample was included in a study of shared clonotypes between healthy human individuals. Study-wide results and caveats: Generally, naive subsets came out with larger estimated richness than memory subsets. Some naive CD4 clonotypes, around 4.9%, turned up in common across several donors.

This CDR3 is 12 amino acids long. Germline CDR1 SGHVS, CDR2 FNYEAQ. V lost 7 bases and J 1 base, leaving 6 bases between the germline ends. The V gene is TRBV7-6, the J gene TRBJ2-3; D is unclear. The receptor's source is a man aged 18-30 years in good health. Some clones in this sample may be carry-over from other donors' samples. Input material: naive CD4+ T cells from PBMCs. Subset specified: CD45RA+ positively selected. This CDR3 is CASTPGTDTQYF. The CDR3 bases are TGTGCCAGCACCCCAGGCACAGATACGCAGTATTTT.